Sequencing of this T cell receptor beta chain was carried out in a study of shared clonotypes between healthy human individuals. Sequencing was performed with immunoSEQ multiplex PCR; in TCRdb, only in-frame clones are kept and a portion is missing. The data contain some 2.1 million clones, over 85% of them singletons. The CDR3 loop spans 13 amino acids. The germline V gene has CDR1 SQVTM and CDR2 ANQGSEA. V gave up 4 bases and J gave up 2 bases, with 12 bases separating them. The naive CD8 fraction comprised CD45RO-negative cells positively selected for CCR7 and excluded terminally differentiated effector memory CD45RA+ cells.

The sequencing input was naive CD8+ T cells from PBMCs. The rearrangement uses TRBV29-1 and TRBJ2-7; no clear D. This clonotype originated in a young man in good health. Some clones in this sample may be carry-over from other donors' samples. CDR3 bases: TGCAGCGTTGCCGAGGCGGCTACCTACGAGCAGTACTTC. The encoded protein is CSVAEAATYEQYF.